This T cell receptor (beta chain) derives from a study of Graves' ophthalmopathy and Graves' hyperthyroidism. Study details: Peripheral blood collection took place at initial diagnosis, before any treatment. Points from the study as a whole: Detection in blood was also observed for most expanded thyroid clonotypes above 0.001 frequency.

The authors amplified TCR beta CDR3 regions, and they did so from RNA transcripts for repertoire sequencing. Investigators did first-round RT-PCR with HTBI primers, then second-round multiplex PCR. TCRdb fed the multiplex PCR reads into MiXCR, producing one record per CDR3 protein. The sample comprises 650,000 to 900,000 distinct CDR3 sequences, 35% to 50% of which are singletons, and approximately 43% rests with the top ten. With a duration under 3 months, ophthalmopathy in the donors showed moderate-to-severe activity, CAS ≥3 and NOSPECS ≥4. Establishment of the diagnosis relied upon clinical symptoms, serum thyroxine, TRAb, thyroid ultrasound and orbital computed tomography. Deletions cut 5 bases from V and 4 bases from J, with 15 bases between. Looked up from germline, CDR1 is SEHNR and CDR2 is FQNEAQ (reference sequence). This CDR3 spans 14 amino acids. This clonotype was counted between two and nine times. Its antigen is as yet unknown.

Sequencing was done on a sample of peripheral blood. This rearrangement joins TRBV7-9 to TRBJ2-7; no reliable D call. The receptor comes from an adult man with Graves' ophthalmopathy. CDR3 amino acids: CASSTSDGRYEQYF. The DNA for the CDR3 is TGTGCCAGCAGCACCTCGGACGGAAGATACGAGCAGTACTTC.